Listed below are T cell receptor beta chains from one sample, sequenced in a study of CD8+CD57+ T cells in acquired aplastic anemia. Via MiXCR, TCRdb re-called the reads, giving one row per CDR3 protein. The table lists more than 100,000 distinct CDR3 sequences, 40% to 60% of them singletons, with around 2.3% in the top ten. Sequenced sample: sorted CD4+, CD8+, or CD8+CD57+ T cells (not recorded which) from PBMCs. Source of these receptors: a human donor in good health, serving as a control. CDR3s include the opening cysteine and the closing phenylalanine or tryptophan. D genes are given only for firm matches. A clone size is listed for some rows: how often the clone was seen (once, few, many), or a class if it is expanded.

clone size	J gene	D gene	V gene	CDR3 DNA	CDR3 protein
-	TRBJ1-2	TRBD1	TRBV7-2	TGTGCCAGCAGCCAAGAAGATCGGACAGGCTATGGCTACACCTTC	CASSQEDRTGYGYTF
many	TRBJ1-2	TRBD1	TRBV5-4	TGTGCCAGCACAACACGGACAGGGTGGAACTATGGCTACACCTTC	CASTTRTGWNYGYTF
-	TRBJ1-3	TRBD1	TRBV25-1	TGTGCCAGCAGTGAGGACAGGGTCAGTGGAAACACCATATATTTT	CASSEDRVSGNTIYF
-	TRBJ2-4	TRBD1	TRBV7-3	TGTGACAGCAGCCTAGGACAGGGCGACATTCAGTACTTC	CDSSLGQGDIQYF
-	TRBJ2-7	-	TRBV7-9	TGTGCCAGCAGCTTTGGGGGAATCGGCGAGCAGTACTTC	CASSFGGIGEQYF
many	TRBJ2-2	TRBD1	TRBV11-2	TGTGCCAGCAGCTTAGTTCCAGGGGGCGATTCCGGGGAGCTGTTTTTT	CASSLVPGGDSGELFF
-	TRBJ1-1	-	TRBV12-3/TRBV12-4	TGTGCCAGCAGTTACACAGAGAACACTGAAGCTTTCTTT	CASSYTENTEAFF
many	TRBJ2-2	-	TRBV12-3/TRBV12-4	TGTGCCAGCAGCCCCGACAGGAACACCGGGGAGCTGTTTTTT	CASSPDRNTGELFF
many	TRBJ2-1	TRBD2	TRBV7-2	TGTGCCAGCAGCTTAGAGGCTAGCGGGAACAATGAGCAGTTCTTC	CASSLEASGNNEQFF
-	TRBJ2-7	-	TRBV20-1	TGCAGTGCTAGCGGGGGAAACTACGAGCAGTACTTC	CSASGGNYEQYF
-	TRBJ1-1	-	TRBV15	TGTGCCACCAGCAGAGAAGCGGAGAACACTGAAGCTTTCTTT	CATSREAENTEAFF
-	TRBJ2-5	-	TRBV27	TGTGCCAGCAGTTGGCGGGGGACAGCAAACGGGGAGACCCAGTACTTC	CASSWRGTANGETQYF
many	TRBJ1-1	-	TRBV7-2	TGTGCCAGCAGCTTACAGGGAAGGGAAGCTTTCTTT	CASSLQGREAFF
-	TRBJ2-1	-	TRBV13	TGTGCCAGCAGCTTAATTCAGGCCCGTGAGCAGTTCTTC	CASSLIQAREQFF
-	TRBJ2-1	TRBD2	TRBV15	TGTGCCACCAGCACCCGGAGTGGTAGCGGGGGGGATGAGCAGTTCTTC	CATSTRSGSGGDEQFF
many	TRBJ2-7	TRBD1	TRBV27	TGTGCCAGCAGTTTCCAAGGGGGCGCCTACGAGCAGTACTTC	CASSFQGGAYEQYF
-	TRBJ1-2	TRBD1	TRBV7-9	TGTGCCAGCAGCGCCGGGACAGGGGGCGGCTATGGCTACACCTTC	CASSAGTGGGYGYTF
few	TRBJ2-1	-	TRBV7-2	TGTGCCAGCAGCTTAGGATTGCACAATGAGCAGTTCTTC	CASSLGLHNEQFF
-	TRBJ1-5	-	TRBV30	TGTGCCTGGAGTGTACAGGGTTTGGGCAATCAGCCCCAGCATTTT	CAWSVQGLGNQPQHF
-	TRBJ1-6	-	TRBV10-3	TGTGCCATCAGTGACGGCACAGGTGCTTCACCCCTCCACTTT	CAISDGTGASPLHF
-	TRBJ2-7	-	TRBV5-1	TGCGCCAGCAGCTATCTGACAGGTCTCCCCTGCGAGCAGTACTTC	CASSYLTGLPCEQYF
-	TRBJ2-2	TRBD1	TRBV6-2/TRBV6-3	TGTGCCAGCAACCCCGCGACAGGGGGGGTCGGGGAGCTGTTTTTT	CASNPATGGVGELFF
many	TRBJ1-5	TRBD1	TRBV20-1	TGCAGTGCCGCCGACCGACAGGGGGGGCATCAGCCCCAGCATTTT	CSAADRQGGHQPQHF
many	TRBJ1-3	TRBD1	TRBV6-5	TGTGCCAGCAGTTACGGACAGGGGGGTTCTGGAAACACCATATATTTT	CASSYGQGGSGNTIYF
many	TRBJ2-1	TRBD2	TRBV20-1	TGCAGTGCTCCCCGGGACTATCTAAGGAATGAGCAGTTCTTC	CSAPRDYLRNEQFF
-	TRBJ2-7	TRBD1	TRBV2	TGTGCCAGCAGCGGACAGGGCCACGAGCAGTACTTC	CASSGQGHEQYF
many	TRBJ1-6	-	TRBV9	TGTGCCAGCAGCGTAGTGGCAGAAAATTCACCCCTCCACTTT	CASSVVAENSPLHF
few	TRBJ2-2	TRBD1	TRBV18	TGTGCCAGCTCACCGGGACAGGACACCGGGGAGCTGTTTTTT	CASSPGQDTGELFF
-	TRBJ1-6	-	TRBV25-1	TGTGCCAGCAGTGTTACGGCAACGTGGAATTCACCCCTCCACTTT	CASSVTATWNSPLHF
-	TRBJ1-1	-	TRBV3-1	TGTGCCAGCAGTCAAGATCAGGTTACGGACACTGAAGCTTTCTTT	CASSQDQVTDTEAFF
many	TRBJ1-1	-	TRBV7-6	TGTGCCAGCAGTCCTACAGGGACTGCGGACACTGAAGCTTTCTTT	CASSPTGTADTEAFF
-	TRBJ2-1	TRBD2	TRBV7-6	TGTGCCAGCAGCCCAGCGGGGGATAGCTCCTACAATGAGCAGTTCTTC	CASSPAGDSSYNEQFF
many	TRBJ1-3	TRBD1	TRBV6-2/TRBV6-3	TGTGCCAGCAGTCCCGGGACAGGGACGGACACCATATATTTT	CASSPGTGTDTIYF
many	TRBJ2-3	TRBD2	TRBV4-2	TGTGCCAGCAGCCAAGTATCTAGCGGGGGCCAAGGGGTCACGCAGTATTTT	CASSQVSSGGQGVTQYF
few	TRBJ2-3	TRBD2	TRBV7-2	TGTGCCAGCAACTCTGGACTAGCGGGGCCGACAGATACGCAGTATTTT	CASNSGLAGPTDTQYF
-	TRBJ1-1	-	TRBV10-3	TGTGTCATCAATGAACCAGAGCAGAACACTGAAGCTTTCTTT	CVINEPEQNTEAFF
-	TRBJ1-2	-	TRBV25-1	TGTGCCAGCAGTGCTCCCCTTTTTGGCTACACCTTC	CASSAPLFGYTF
once	TRBJ1-1	TRBD1	TRBV29-1	TGCAGCGTTACAGGGGGCGTCACTGAAGCTTTCTTT	CSVTGGVTEAFF
once	TRBJ2-5	TRBD2	TRBV9	TGTGCCAGCAGCGTACCGGGACTAGCGGGGTATCAGTACTTC	CASSVPGLAGYQYF
-	TRBJ2-7	-	TRBV19	TGTGCCAGTAGTATTCTGGTGAGGAGTGAGCAGTACTTC	CASSILVRSEQYF